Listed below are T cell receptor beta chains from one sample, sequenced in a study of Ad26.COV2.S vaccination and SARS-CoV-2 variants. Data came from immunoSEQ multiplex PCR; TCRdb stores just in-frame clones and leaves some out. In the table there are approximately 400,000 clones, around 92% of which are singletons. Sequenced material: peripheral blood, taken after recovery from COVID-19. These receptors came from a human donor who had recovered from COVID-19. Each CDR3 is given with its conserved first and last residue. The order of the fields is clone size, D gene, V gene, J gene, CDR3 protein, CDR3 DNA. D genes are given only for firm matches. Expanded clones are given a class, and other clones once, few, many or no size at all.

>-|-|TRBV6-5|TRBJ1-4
CASSYGWALNEKLFF
TGTGCCAGCAGTTACGGCTGGGCCCTTAATGAAAAACTGTTTTTT
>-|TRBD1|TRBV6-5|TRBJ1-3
CASSYKYRGGNTIYF
TGTGCCAGCAGTTACAAGTACAGGGGTGGAAACACCATATATTTT
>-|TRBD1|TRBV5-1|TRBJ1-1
CASSPRADRETEAFF
TGCGCCAGCAGCCCGAGGGCAGACAGGGAAACTGAAGCTTTCTTT
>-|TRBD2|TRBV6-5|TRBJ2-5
CASSYQGLARETQYF
TGTGCCAGCAGTTACCAGGGACTAGCTCGCGAGACCCAGTACTTC
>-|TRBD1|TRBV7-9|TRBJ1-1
CASSLGPGQGSRRAFF
TGTGCCAGCAGCTTAGGGCCGGGACAGGGAAGTCGTAGAGCTTTCTTT
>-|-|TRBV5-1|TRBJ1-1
CASSPVGQQASEAFF
TGCGCCAGCAGCCCGGTGGGGCAGCAAGCGTCTGAAGCTTTCTTT
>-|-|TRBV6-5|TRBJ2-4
CASSTTDGAVHIQYF
TGTGCCAGCAGCACTACCGACGGCGCAGTACACATTCAGTACTTC
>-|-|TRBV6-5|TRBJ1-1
CASRGQPNTEAFF
TGTGCCAGCAGAGGACAGCCCAACACTGAAGCTTTCTTT
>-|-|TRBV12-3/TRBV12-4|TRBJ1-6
CASSLDSYSPLHF
TGTGCCAGCAGTTTAGACAGCTATTCACCCCTCCACTTT
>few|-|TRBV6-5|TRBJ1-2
CASRNGRASHYGYTF
TGTGCCAGCAGAAATGGGCGGGCCTCCCATTATGGCTACACCTTC
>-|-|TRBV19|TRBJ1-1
CASSILGRLTEAFF
TGTGCCAGTAGTATCCTTGGCAGGCTCACTGAAGCTTTCTTT
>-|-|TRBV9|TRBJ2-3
CASSVDLAKDTQYF
TGTGCCAGCAGCGTAGATCTAGCGAAGGATACGCAGTATTTT
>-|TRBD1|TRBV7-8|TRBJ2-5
CASSLGTGVIQETQYF
TGTGCCAGCAGCTTAGGGACAGGGGTGATCCAAGAGACCCAGTACTTC
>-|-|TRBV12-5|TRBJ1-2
CAHTRRMGYGYTF
TGTGCCCATACACGGCGGATGGGTTATGGCTACACCTTC
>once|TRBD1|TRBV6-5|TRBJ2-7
CASSYPTGGSYEQYF
TGTGCCAGCAGTTACCCGACAGGGGGGTCCTACGAGCAGTACTTC
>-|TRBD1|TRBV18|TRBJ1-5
CASSPDRVNQPQHF
TGTGCCAGCTCACCGGACAGGGTCAATCAGCCCCAGCATTTT
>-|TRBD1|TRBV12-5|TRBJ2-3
CASGLITQGAWTDTQYF
TGTGCTAGTGGTTTGATAACACAGGGGGCTTGGACAGATACGCAGTATTTT
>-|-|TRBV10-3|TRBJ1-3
CAISGSSGNTIYF
TGTGCCATCAGTGGGAGCTCTGGAAACACCATATATTTT
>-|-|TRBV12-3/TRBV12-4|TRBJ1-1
CASSLGGGTEAFF
TGTGCCAGCAGTTTAGGAGGGGGGACTGAAGCTTTCTTT
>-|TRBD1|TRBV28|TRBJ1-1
CASSTPDRGLEAFF
TGTGCCAGCAGTACCCCGGACAGGGGGCTTGAAGCTTTCTTT
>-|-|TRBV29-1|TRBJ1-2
CSVPQGSGGYTF
TGCAGCGTCCCGCAGGGATCTGGTGGCTACACCTTC
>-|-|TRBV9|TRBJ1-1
CASGPLNQGTFF
TGTGCCAGCGGTCCTCTCAACCAAGGGACTTTCTTT
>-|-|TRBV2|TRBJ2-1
CASSEPPGRDNEQFF
TGTGCCAGCAGTGAACCCCCGGGACGGGACAATGAGCAGTTCTTC
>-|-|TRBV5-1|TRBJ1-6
CASSPRDDENSPLHF
TGCGCCAGCAGCCCCCGGGACGACGAAAATTCACCCCTCCACTTT
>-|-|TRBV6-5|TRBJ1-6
CASSSSGNRSPLHF
TGTGCCAGCAGTTCCTCGGGAAATCGTTCACCCCTCCACTTT
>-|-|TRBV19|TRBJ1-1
CASWGGNTEAFF
TGTGCCAGTTGGGGTGGAAACACTGAAGCTTTCTTT